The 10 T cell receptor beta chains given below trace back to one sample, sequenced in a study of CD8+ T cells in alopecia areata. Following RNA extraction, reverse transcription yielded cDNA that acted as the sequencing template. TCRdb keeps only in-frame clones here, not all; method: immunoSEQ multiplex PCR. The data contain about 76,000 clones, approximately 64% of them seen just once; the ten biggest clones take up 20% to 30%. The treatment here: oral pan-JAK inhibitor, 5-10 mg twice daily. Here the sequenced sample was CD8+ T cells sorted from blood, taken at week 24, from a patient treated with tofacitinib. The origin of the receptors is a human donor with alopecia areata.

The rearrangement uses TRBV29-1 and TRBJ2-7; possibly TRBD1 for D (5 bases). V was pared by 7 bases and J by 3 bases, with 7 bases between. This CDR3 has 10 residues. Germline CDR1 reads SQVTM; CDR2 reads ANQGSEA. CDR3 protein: CSAQDYEQYF. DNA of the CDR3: TGCAGCGCACAGGACTACGAGCAGTACTTC.

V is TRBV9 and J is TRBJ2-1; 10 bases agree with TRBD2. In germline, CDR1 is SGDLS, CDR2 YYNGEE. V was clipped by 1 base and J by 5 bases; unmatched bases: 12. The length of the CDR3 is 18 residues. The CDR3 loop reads CASSVSEREGRVDNEQFF. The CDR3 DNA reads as TGTGCCAGCAGCGTATCCGAGCGGGAGGGCCGTGTCGACAATGAGCAGTTCTTC.

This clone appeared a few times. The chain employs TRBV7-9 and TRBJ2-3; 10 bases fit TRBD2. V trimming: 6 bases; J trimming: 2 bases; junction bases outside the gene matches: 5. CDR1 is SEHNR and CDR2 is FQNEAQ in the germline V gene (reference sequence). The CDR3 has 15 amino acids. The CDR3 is CASSRSGGPTDTQYF. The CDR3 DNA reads TGTGCCAGCAGTCGTAGCGGGGGGCCCACAGATACGCAGTATTTT.

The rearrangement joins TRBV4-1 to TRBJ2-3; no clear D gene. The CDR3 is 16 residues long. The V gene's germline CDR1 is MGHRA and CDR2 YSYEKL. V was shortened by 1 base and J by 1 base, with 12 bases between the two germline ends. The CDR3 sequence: CASSQGFSPRTDTQYF. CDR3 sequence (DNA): TGCGCCAGCAGCCAAGGGTTCAGTCCTCGCACAGATACGCAGTATTTT.

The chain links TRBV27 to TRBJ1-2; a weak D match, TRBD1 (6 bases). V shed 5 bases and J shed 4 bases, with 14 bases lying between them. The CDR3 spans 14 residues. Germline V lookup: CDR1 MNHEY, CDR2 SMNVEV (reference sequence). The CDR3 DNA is TGTGCCAGCAGTCCCATCGGACAGTTCTATGGCTACACCTTC. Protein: CASSPIGQFYGYTF.

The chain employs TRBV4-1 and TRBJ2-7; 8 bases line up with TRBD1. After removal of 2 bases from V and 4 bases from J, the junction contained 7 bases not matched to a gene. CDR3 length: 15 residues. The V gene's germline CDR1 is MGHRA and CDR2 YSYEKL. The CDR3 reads CASSQLTGVIYEQYF. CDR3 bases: TGCGCCAGCAGCCAACTGACAGGGGTCATATACGAGCAGTACTTC.

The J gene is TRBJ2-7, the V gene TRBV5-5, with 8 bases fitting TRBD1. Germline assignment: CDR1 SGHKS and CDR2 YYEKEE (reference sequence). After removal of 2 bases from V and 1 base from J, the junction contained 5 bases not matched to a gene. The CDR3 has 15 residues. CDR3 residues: CASSFGTGFSYEQYF. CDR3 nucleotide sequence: TGTGCCAGCAGCTTCGGGACAGGTTTTTCCTACGAGCAGTACTTC.

This CDR3 is CASSLEWAPNYGYTF. CDR3 coding DNA: TGCGCCAGCAGCTTGGAATGGGCCCCCAACTATGGCTACACCTTC. The V and J genes are TRBV5-1 and TRBJ1-2, with D hard to call. Germline V gives CDR1 SGHRS, CDR2 YFSETQ. Trimming cost V 0 bases and J 2 bases, with 11 bases left between them. This CDR3 is built from 15 residues.

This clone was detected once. CDR3 nucleotide sequence: TGTGCCAGCAGCTCGTTAAGCGGGAGCTCCTACAATGAGCAGTTCTTC. This codes for CASSSLSGSSYNEQFF. The chain uses TRBV5-6 and TRBJ2-1; the match to TRBD2 covers 8 bases. This CDR3 has 16 amino acids. The V segment lost 3 bases and the J segment 0 bases; nucleotides outside the gene matches: 5. Germline V lookup: CDR1 SGHDT, CDR2 YYEEEE.

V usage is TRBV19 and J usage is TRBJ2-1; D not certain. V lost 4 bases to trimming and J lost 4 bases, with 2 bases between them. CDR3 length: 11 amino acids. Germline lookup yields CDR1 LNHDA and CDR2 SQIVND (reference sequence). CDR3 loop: CASSSYNEQFF. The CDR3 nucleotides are TGTGCCAGTAGTAGTTACAATGAGCAGTTCTTC.